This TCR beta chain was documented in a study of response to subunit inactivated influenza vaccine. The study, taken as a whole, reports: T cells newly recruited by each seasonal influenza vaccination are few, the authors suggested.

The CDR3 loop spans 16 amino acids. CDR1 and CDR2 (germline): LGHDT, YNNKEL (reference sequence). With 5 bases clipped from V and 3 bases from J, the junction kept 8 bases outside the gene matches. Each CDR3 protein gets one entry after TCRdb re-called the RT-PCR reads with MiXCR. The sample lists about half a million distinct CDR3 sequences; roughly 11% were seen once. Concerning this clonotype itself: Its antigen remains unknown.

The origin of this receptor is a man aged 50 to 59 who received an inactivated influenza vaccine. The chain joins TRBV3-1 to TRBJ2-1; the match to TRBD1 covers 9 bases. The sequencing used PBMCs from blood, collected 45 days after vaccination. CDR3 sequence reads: CASSSQTGGFYNEQFF. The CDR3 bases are TGTGCCAGCAGCAGTCAAACAGGGGGCTTCTACAATGAGCAGTTCTTC.